The text below deals with one TCR beta chain. Its antigen is unidentified. The CDR3 runs 14 residues. From germline, CDR1 is ENHRY and CDR2 SYGVKD. Trimming removed 7 bases at V and 0 bases at J, with 12 bases between. These data originate in a study of cytomegalovirus exposure and HLA in healthy donors. As for the study in general: Among the 400 or so donors who were genotyped, around 77% fell in the genetic ancestry cluster that is associated with self-reported Caucasian donors. General observations from the study: Accurate HLA-A and HLA-B prediction from TCR beta sequences was reported for most subjects. Earlier analysis yielded a pattern in which most TCR beta V segments were productive about 87% or about 30% of the time. It emerged from a later analysis that several of the most significant clusters appeared to be linked to common viral pathogens.

Both 60 Vbeta primers and 13 Jbeta primers went into the PCR. Data came from immunoSEQ multiplex PCR; TCRdb stores just in-frame clones and leaves some out. The sample carries approximately 130,000 clones, around two thirds recorded once. The sequence was obtained from a human donor in good health. What was sequenced was PBMCs. The chain combines TRBV10-3 with TRBJ1-1; perhaps TRBD1 as D (5 bases). The DNA for the CDR3 is TGTGCCATCACGTTGACAGAACTGAACACTGAAGCTTTCTTT. It translates to CAITLTELNTEAFF.